This entry features one T cell receptor (beta chain) sequence. These data come from a study of blood T cell repertoires in COVID-19. In assigning cohorts, the study relied on participant-reported clinical history. The germline gives CDR1 MNHEY, CDR2 SMNVEV (reference sequence). After removal of 3 bases from V and 4 bases from J, the junction contained 6 bases not matched to a gene. The CDR3 loop spans 14 amino acids. In the original workflow: Reference gene primers were amplified, and this amplification served to estimate nucleated cell counts. Here immunoSEQ multiplex PCR was the method, and the copy in TCRdb shows in-frame clones only, minus some. The V and J calls and clone size are taken from that table; D and trimming were inferred from the DNA. The sample includes around 470,000 clones, roughly 87% of them seen just once.

The material sequenced was PBMCs or T cells enriched from blood (not recorded which). The clonotype was recovered from a man between 18 and 29 years old who had recovered from COVID-19. The chain links TRBV27 to TRBJ2-7, with 7 positions matching TRBD1. CDR3 in DNA: TGTGCCAGCAGTTTTTCCGGGACAGAATACGAGCAGTACTTC. Its translation is CASSFSGTEYEQYF.